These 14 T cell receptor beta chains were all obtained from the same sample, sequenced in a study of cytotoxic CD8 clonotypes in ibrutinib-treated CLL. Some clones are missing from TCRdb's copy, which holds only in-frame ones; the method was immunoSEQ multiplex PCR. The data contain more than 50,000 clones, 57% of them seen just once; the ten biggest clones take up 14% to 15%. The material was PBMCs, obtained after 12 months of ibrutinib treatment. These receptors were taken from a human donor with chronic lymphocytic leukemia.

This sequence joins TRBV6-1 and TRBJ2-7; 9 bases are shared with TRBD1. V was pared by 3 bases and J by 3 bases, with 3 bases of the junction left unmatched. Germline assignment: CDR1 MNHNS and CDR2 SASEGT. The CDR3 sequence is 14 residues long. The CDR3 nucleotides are TGTGCCAGCAGTGACGGGACAGGGTACTACGAGCAGTACGTC. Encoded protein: CASSDGTGYYEQYV.

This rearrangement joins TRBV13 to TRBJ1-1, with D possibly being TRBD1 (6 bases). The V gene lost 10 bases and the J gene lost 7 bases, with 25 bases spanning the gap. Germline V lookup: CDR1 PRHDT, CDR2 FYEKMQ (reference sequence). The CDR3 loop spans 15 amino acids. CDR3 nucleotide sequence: TGTGCCATCGCAGTGGGGGTTGCGGGGGCGAGTGAAGCTTTCTTT. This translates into CAIAVGVAGASEAFF.

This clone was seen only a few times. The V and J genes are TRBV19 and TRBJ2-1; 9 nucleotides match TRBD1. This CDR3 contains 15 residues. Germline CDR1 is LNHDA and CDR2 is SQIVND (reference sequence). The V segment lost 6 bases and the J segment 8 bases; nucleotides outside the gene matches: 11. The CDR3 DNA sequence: TGTGCCAGTAGCACGAGCCGGGACAGGGTCCATGAGCAGTTCTTC. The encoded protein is CASSTSRDRVHEQFF. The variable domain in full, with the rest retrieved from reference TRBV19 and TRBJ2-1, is DGGITQSPKYLFRKEGQNVTLSCEQNLNHDAMYWYRQDPGQGLRLIYYSQIVNDFQKGDIAEGYSVSREKKESFPLTVTSAQKNPTAFYLCASSTSRDRVHEQFFGPGTRLTVL.

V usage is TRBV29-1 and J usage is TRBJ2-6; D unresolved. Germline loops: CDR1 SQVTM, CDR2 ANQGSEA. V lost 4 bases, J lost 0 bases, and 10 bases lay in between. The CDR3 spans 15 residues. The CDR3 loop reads CSVVSPSSGANVLTF. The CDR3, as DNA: TGCAGCGTTGTCTCCCCGAGCTCTGGGGCCAACGTCCTGACTTTC.

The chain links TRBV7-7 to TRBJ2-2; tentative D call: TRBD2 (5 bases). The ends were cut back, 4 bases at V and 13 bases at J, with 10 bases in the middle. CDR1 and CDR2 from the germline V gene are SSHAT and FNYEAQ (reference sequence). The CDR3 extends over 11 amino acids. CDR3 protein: CASSSPEGLFF. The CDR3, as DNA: TGTGCCAGCAGCTCCCCCGAGGGGCTGTTTTTT.

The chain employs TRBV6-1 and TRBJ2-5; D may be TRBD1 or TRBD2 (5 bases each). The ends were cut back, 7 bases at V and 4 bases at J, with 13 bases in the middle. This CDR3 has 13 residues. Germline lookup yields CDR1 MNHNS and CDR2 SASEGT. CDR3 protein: CASKGREGETQYF. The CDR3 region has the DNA TGTGCCAGCAAGGGGCGTGAGGGAGAGACCCAGTACTTC.

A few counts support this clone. The CDR3 here is CASSRQVNYEQYF. CDR3 coding DNA: TGTGCCAGCTCCCGACAGGTCAACTACGAGCAGTACTTC. The chain carries TRBV13 and TRBJ2-7; tentative D call: TRBD1 (6 bases). The CDR3 contains 13 residues. V was trimmed by 8 bases and J by 3 bases, leaving 14 bases between them. CDR1 and CDR2 from the germline V gene are PRHDT and FYEKMQ (reference sequence). Filled out from reference TRBV13 and TRBJ2-7, the complete variable domain reads AAGVIQSPRHLIKEKRETATLKCYPIPRHDTVYWYQQGPGQDPQFLISFYEKMQSDKGSIPDRFSAQQFSDYHSELNMSSLELGDSALYFCASSRQVNYEQYFGPGTRLTVT.

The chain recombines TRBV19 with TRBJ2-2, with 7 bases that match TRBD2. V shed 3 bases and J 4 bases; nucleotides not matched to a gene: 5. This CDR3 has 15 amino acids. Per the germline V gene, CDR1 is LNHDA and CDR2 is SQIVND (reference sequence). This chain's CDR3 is CASSIMGGFTGELFF. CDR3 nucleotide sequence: TGTGCCAGTAGTATTATGGGGGGGTTCACCGGGGAGCTGTTTTTT.

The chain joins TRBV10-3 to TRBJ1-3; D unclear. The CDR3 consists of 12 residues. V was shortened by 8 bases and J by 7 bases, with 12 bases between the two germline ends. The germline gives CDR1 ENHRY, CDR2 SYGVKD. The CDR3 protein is CAIGVGSNTIYF. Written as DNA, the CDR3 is TGTGCCATCGGGGTGGGGAGTAACACCATATATTTT.

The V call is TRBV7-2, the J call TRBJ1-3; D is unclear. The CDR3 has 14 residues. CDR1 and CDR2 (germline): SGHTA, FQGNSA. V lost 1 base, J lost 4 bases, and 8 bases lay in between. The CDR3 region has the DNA TGTGCCAGCAGCTTAGGGGGAAGAGGAAACACCATATATTTT. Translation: CASSLGGRGNTIYF.

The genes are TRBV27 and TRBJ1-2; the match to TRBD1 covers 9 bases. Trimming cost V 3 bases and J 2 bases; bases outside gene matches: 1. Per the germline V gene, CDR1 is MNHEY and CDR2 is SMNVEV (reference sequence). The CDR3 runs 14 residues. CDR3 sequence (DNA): TGTGCCAGCAGTTTGGGACAGGGAAACTATGGCTACACCTTC. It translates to CASSLGQGNYGYTF.

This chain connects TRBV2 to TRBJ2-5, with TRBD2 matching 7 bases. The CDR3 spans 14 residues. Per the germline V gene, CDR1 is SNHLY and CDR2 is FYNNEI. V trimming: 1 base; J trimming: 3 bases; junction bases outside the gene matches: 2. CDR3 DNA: TGTGCCAGCAGTGAAGTTGGGACTAAAGAGACCCAGTACTTC. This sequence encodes CASSEVGTKETQYF.

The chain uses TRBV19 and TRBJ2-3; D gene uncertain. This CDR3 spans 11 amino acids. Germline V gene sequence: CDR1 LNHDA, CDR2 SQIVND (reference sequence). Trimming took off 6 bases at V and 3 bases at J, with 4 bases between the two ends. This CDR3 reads CASRVTDTQYF. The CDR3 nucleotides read TGTGCCAGTAGGGTGACAGATACGCAGTATTTT.

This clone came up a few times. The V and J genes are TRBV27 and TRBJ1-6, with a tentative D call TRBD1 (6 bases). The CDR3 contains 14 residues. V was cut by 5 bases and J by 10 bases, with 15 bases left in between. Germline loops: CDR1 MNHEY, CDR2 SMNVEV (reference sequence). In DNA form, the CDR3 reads TGTGCCAGCAGTCGCACAGGGCCGGAATCACCCCTCCACTTT. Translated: CASSRTGPESPLHF.